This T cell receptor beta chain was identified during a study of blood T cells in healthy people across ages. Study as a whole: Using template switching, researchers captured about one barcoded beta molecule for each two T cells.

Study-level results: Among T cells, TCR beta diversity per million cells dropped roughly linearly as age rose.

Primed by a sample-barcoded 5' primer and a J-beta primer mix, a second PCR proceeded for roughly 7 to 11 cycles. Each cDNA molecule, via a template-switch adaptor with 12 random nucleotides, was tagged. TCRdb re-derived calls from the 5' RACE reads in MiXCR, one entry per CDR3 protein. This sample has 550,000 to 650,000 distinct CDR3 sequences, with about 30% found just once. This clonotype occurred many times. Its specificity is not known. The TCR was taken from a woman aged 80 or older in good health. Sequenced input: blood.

The CDR3 region has the DNA TGTGCCAGCAGCTCAATGCGCCGTATAATCTACGAGCAGTACTTC. Its translation: CASSSMRRIIYEQYF. This chain links TRBV6-5 with TRBJ2-7; D is undetermined. CDR1 and CDR2 from the germline V gene are MNHEY and SVGAGI. The CDR3 loop spans 15 amino acids. V lost 6 bases and J lost 3, with 18 bases in between.